These T cell receptor beta chains were read from a single sample in a study of T cell responses to AZD1222 COVID-19 vaccine. Some clones are missing from TCRdb's copy, which holds only in-frame ones; the method was immunoSEQ multiplex PCR. The table shows about 160,000 clones, with about nine tenths occurring only once. The input for sequencing was peripheral blood, taken on day 0 of AZD1222 vaccination. All receptors derive from an adult in good health. CDR3s include the opening cysteine and the closing phenylalanine or tryptophan. Fields, in order: CDR3 length, V gene, J gene, D gene, clone size, CDR3 DNA, CDR3 protein. A D gene is named only where the DNA matches it firmly. A clone size is listed for some rows: how often the clone was seen (once, few, many), or a class if it is expanded.

cdr3_length: 19; v_call: TRBV11-3; j_call: TRBJ2-2; d_call: .; clone_size: once; cdr3_nt: TGTGCCAGCAGCTTAGAGCGCGTGCTTGGGCCGGCGAACACCGGGGAGCTGTTTTTT; cdr3_aa: CASSLERVLGPANTGELFF
cdr3_length: 12; v_call: TRBV28; j_call: TRBJ1-2; d_call: .; clone_size: .; cdr3_nt: TGTGCAGCGAGCCCCTCTAACTATGGCTACACCTTC; cdr3_aa: CAASPSNYGYTF
cdr3_length: 15; v_call: TRBV6-2/TRBV6-3; j_call: TRBJ2-7; d_call: .; clone_size: .; cdr3_nt: TGTGCCAGCAGTTACTTAGCGGCATCCTCCTACGAGCAGTACTTC; cdr3_aa: CASSYLAASSYEQYF
cdr3_length: 14; v_call: TRBV7-2; j_call: TRBJ2-7; d_call: TRBD1; clone_size: .; cdr3_nt: TGTGCCAGCACACTGGGACAGGAGCCTTACGAGCAGTACTTC; cdr3_aa: CASTLGQEPYEQYF
cdr3_length: 13; v_call: TRBV11-3; j_call: TRBJ2-5; d_call: TRBD2; clone_size: .; cdr3_nt: TGTGCCAGCAGCTTAACTAGCGCCGAGACCCAGTACTTC; cdr3_aa: CASSLTSAETQYF
cdr3_length: 15; v_call: TRBV4-3; j_call: TRBJ1-4; d_call: .; clone_size: .; cdr3_nt: TGCGCCAGCAGCCAAGCACAGGGCCCTAATGAAAAACTGTTTTTT; cdr3_aa: CASSQAQGPNEKLFF
cdr3_length: 14; v_call: TRBV3-1/TRBV3-2; j_call: TRBJ2-6; d_call: .; clone_size: once; cdr3_nt: TGTGCCAGCAGCCTATTATCTGGGGCCAACGTCCTGACTTTC; cdr3_aa: CASSLLSGANVLTF
cdr3_length: 15; v_call: TRBV19; j_call: TRBJ1-2; d_call: .; clone_size: .; cdr3_nt: TGTGCCAGTAGTTGGACTGTACAATCTAACTATGGCTACACCTTC; cdr3_aa: CASSWTVQSNYGYTF
cdr3_length: 15; v_call: TRBV7-2; j_call: TRBJ2-3; d_call: .; clone_size: .; cdr3_nt: TGTGCCAGCAGCTTAACTAGTGCTAGCACAGATACGCAGTATTTT; cdr3_aa: CASSLTSASTDTQYF
cdr3_length: 13; v_call: TRBV19; j_call: TRBJ1-5; d_call: .; clone_size: .; cdr3_nt: TGTGCCAGTAGTCCCCGGGGTCGGGGGACCGGGCATTTT; cdr3_aa: CASSPRGRGTGHF
cdr3_length: 15; v_call: TRBV4-2; j_call: TRBJ1-3; d_call: .; clone_size: few; cdr3_nt: TGTGCCAGCAGCCAAGCGCTAGGCTCTGGAAACACCATATATTTT; cdr3_aa: CASSQALGSGNTIYF
cdr3_length: 11; v_call: TRBV29-1; j_call: TRBJ2-5; d_call: .; clone_size: .; cdr3_nt: TGCAGCGTTGAGACCGGGGAGACCCAGTACTTC; cdr3_aa: CSVETGETQYF
cdr3_length: 14; v_call: TRBV7-2; j_call: TRBJ1-6; d_call: TRBD1; clone_size: .; cdr3_nt: TGTGCCAGCAGCTCTTACCAGGGGGACTCACCCCTCCACTTT; cdr3_aa: CASSSYQGDSPLHF
cdr3_length: 16; v_call: TRBV6-4; j_call: TRBJ1-1; d_call: .; clone_size: .; cdr3_nt: TGTGCCAGCAGCCCCGAGGGGGGAGTTGGAAGCACTGAAGCTTTCTTT; cdr3_aa: CASSPEGGVGSTEAFF
cdr3_length: 13; v_call: TRBV27; j_call: TRBJ2-1; d_call: .; clone_size: .; cdr3_nt: TGTGCCAGCAGTTTGCAAGTAGGGAATGAGCAGTTCTTC; cdr3_aa: CASSLQVGNEQFF
cdr3_length: 15; v_call: TRBV7-9; j_call: TRBJ1-6; d_call: .; clone_size: .; cdr3_nt: TGTGCCAGCAGCTTAGTGGGTAGATCAAGTTCACCCCTCCACTTT; cdr3_aa: CASSLVGRSSSPLHF
cdr3_length: 14; v_call: TRBV6-6; j_call: TRBJ1-6; d_call: TRBD1; clone_size: .; cdr3_nt: TGTGCCAGCAGTGTACAGGGGCTGGATTCACCCCTCCACTTT; cdr3_aa: CASSVQGLDSPLHF
cdr3_length: 16; v_call: TRBV4-3; j_call: TRBJ1-2; d_call: .; clone_size: medium-sized; cdr3_nt: TGCGCCAGCAGCCAAGAAGTCGACCCCCCGGGCTATGGCTACACCTTC; cdr3_aa: CASSQEVDPPGYGYTF
cdr3_length: 12; v_call: TRBV27; j_call: TRBJ1-5; d_call: TRBD1; clone_size: .; cdr3_nt: TGTGCCAGCAGTTCCCAGGGGGGGGCCCAGCATTTT; cdr3_aa: CASSSQGGAQHF
cdr3_length: 14; v_call: TRBV7-2; j_call: TRBJ1-2; d_call: .; clone_size: few; cdr3_nt: TGTGCCAGCAGCAACTCTCTGGGGGACTATGGCTACACCTTC; cdr3_aa: CASSNSLGDYGYTF
cdr3_length: 15; v_call: TRBV4-3; j_call: TRBJ1-4; d_call: TRBD1; clone_size: once; cdr3_nt: TGCGCCAGCAGTTATGGGACAGGGTTAAGAGAAAAACTGTTTTTT; cdr3_aa: CASSYGTGLREKLFF
cdr3_length: 18; v_call: TRBV28; j_call: TRBJ2-1; d_call: TRBD2; clone_size: .; cdr3_nt: TGTGCCAGCAGGACCCGTTATAGCGGGGGGAGCTCCTACAATGAGCAGTTCTTC; cdr3_aa: CASRTRYSGGSSYNEQFF
cdr3_length: 14; v_call: TRBV27; j_call: TRBJ2-7; d_call: .; clone_size: .; cdr3_nt: TGTGCCAGCAGTCCTTCCCTTCAGGCCTACGAGCAGTACTTC; cdr3_aa: CASSPSLQAYEQYF
cdr3_length: 15; v_call: TRBV5-1; j_call: TRBJ2-2; d_call: TRBD1; clone_size: .; cdr3_nt: TGCGCCAGCAGCCCAGGACAGGGGTACACCGGGGAGCTGTTTTTT; cdr3_aa: CASSPGQGYTGELFF
cdr3_length: 14; v_call: TRBV28; j_call: TRBJ1-6; d_call: TRBD1; clone_size: few; cdr3_nt: TGTGCCAGCAGCCCGGGACAGGGTAATTCACCCCTCCACTTT; cdr3_aa: CASSPGQGNSPLHF
cdr3_length: 12; v_call: TRBV28; j_call: TRBJ1-2; d_call: .; clone_size: .; cdr3_nt: TGTGCCAGCAGTTTAAGGGACTATGGCTACACCTTC; cdr3_aa: CASSLRDYGYTF
cdr3_length: 15; v_call: TRBV18; j_call: TRBJ1-1; d_call: .; clone_size: .; cdr3_nt: TGTGCCAGCTCCTACTCGACAGAGATGAACACTGAAGCTTTCTTT; cdr3_aa: CASSYSTEMNTEAFF
cdr3_length: 11; v_call: TRBV10-3; j_call: TRBJ2-7; d_call: .; clone_size: few; cdr3_nt: TGTGCCATCAGTGAAACCTACGAGCAGTACTTC; cdr3_aa: CAISETYEQYF
cdr3_length: 15; v_call: TRBV19; j_call: TRBJ2-1; d_call: TRBD1; clone_size: few; cdr3_nt: TGTGCCAGTAGTGCGGGACAGGAACTCTACAATGAGCAGTTCTTC; cdr3_aa: CASSAGQELYNEQFF
cdr3_length: 18; v_call: TRBV21-1; j_call: TRBJ2-1; d_call: .; clone_size: once; cdr3_nt: TGTGCCAGCAGCAAAGGAAGGGGAGCGGGATGGGCGTACAATGAGCAGTTCTTC; cdr3_aa: CASSKGRGAGWAYNEQFF
cdr3_length: 14; v_call: TRBV19; j_call: TRBJ2-7; d_call: TRBD2; clone_size: .; cdr3_nt: TGTGCCAGTAGTATGCGGGGGGCTCTCGGCGAGCAGTACTTC; cdr3_aa: CASSMRGALGEQYF
cdr3_length: 13; v_call: TRBV7-2; j_call: TRBJ2-3; d_call: .; clone_size: .; cdr3_nt: TGTGCCAGCAGCCTCTTAACTGCGGATACGCAGTATTTT; cdr3_aa: CASSLLTADTQYF
cdr3_length: 16; v_call: TRBV9; j_call: TRBJ2-1; d_call: TRBD2; clone_size: .; cdr3_nt: TGTGCCAGCAGCGGCGGGAGCCCGGGAAGTAATAATGAGCAGTTCTTC; cdr3_aa: CASSGGSPGSNNEQFF
cdr3_length: 15; v_call: TRBV29-1; j_call: TRBJ2-2; d_call: .; clone_size: .; cdr3_nt: TGCAGCGTTGGGCAGGCGGCGCTTAACACCGGGGAGCTGTTTTTT; cdr3_aa: CSVGQAALNTGELFF
cdr3_length: 13; v_call: TRBV9; j_call: TRBJ2-1; d_call: .; clone_size: .; cdr3_nt: TGTGCCAGCAGCGTTTACTCTGAGGATGAGCAGTTCTTC; cdr3_aa: CASSVYSEDEQFF
cdr3_length: 16; v_call: TRBV7-8; j_call: TRBJ1-2; d_call: .; clone_size: .; cdr3_nt: TGTGCCAGCACCATGGGGCGGGGCATTGGTAACTATGGCTACACCTTC; cdr3_aa: CASTMGRGIGNYGYTF